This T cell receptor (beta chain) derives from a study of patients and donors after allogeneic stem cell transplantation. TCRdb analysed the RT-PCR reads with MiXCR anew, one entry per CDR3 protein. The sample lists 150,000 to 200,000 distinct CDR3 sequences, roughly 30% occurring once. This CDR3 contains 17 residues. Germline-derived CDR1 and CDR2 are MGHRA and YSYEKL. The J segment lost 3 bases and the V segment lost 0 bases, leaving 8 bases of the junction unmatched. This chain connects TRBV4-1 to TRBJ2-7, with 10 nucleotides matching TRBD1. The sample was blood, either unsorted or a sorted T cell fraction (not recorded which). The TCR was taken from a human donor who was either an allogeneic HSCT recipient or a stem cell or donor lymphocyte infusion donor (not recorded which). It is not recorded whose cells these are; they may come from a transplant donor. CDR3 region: CASSQELNGDRGYEQYF. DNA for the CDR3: TGCGCCAGCAGCCAAGAGTTAAATGGGGACAGGGGCTACGAGCAGTACTTC.